The TCR beta chain under discussion was sequenced for a study of blood T cell repertoires in COVID-19. Study details: Acute-phase and convalescent COVID-19 samples originated in the United States, Italy and Spain. The analysed material was cDNA or gDNA that came from T cells, B-cell-depleted T cells, or PBMCs.

TCRdb's table, derived via immunoSEQ multiplex PCR, lists solely in-frame clones and lacks some. Among roughly 230,000 clones listed, around four fifths were seen once. This CDR3 has 15 amino acids. Germline V gene data show CDR1 as LNHDA and CDR2 as SQIVND (reference sequence). The junction had 5 bases not matched to a gene; V was cut back by 6 bases and J by 3 bases. About this clone: The sample carries other DNA sequences with the same CDR3.

The sequence was collected from a man aged 40-55 years with acute or convalescent COVID-19. Sequencing used peripheral blood. V and J are TRBV19 and TRBJ2-7; TRBD2 matches at 13 bases. CDR3 in amino acids: CASSPRTSGSYEQYF. The CDR3 DNA reads TGTGCCAGTAGCCCTAGGACTAGCGGGAGCTACGAGCAGTACTTC.